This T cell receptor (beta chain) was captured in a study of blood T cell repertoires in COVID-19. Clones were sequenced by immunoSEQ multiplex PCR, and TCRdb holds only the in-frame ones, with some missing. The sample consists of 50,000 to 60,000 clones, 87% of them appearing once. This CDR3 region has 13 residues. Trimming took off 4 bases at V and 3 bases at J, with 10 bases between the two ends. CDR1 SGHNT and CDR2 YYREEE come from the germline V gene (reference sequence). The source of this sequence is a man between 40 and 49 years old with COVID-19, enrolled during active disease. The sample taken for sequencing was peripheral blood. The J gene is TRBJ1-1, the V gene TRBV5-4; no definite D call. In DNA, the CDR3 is TGTGCCAGCAGCCCTAGCCGGTACACTGAAGCTTTCTTT. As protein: CASSPSRYTEAFF.